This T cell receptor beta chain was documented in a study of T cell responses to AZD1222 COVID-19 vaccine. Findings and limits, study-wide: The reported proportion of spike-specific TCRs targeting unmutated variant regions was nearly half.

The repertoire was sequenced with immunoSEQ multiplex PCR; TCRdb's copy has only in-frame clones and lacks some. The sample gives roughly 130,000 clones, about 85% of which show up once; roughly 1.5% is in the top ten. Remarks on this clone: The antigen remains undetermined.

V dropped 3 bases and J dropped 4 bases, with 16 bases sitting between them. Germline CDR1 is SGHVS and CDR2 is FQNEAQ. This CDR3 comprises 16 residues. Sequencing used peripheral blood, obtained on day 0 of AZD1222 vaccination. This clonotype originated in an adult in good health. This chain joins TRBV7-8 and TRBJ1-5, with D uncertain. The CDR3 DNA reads TGTGCCAGCAGCTTGGACGATGGCAGGCTAAATCAGCCCCAGCATTTT. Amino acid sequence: CASSLDDGRLNQPQHF.